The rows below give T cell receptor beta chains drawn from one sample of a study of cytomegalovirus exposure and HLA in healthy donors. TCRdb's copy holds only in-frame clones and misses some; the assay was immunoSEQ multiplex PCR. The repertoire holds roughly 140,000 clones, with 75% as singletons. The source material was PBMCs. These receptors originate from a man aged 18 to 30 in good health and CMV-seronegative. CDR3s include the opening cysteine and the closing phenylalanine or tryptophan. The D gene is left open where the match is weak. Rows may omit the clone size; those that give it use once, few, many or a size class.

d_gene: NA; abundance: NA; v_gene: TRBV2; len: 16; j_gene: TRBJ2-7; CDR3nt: TGTGCCAGCAGTGAATTTTTCGGGGACTTCCCCTACGAGCAGTACTTC; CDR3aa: CASSEFFGDFPYEQYF
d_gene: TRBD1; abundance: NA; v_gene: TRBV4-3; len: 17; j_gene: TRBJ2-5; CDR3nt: TGCGCCAGCAGCCAAGATAGGTGGGACAGGACCCAAGAGACCCAGTACTTC; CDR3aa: CASSQDRWDRTQETQYF
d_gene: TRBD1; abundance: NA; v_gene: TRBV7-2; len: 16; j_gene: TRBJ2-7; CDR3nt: TGTGCCAGCAGCTTTGAGAGAGGGACAGGGAGAGACGAGCAGTACTTC; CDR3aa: CASSFERGTGRDEQYF
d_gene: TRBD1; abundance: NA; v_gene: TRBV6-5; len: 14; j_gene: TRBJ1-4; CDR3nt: TGTGCCAGCAGGCACAGGGGGCAGGTCGAAAAACTGTTTTTT; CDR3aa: CASRHRGQVEKLFF
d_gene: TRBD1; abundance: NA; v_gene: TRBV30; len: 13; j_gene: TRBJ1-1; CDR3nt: TGTGCCTGGGATAGGGGGCTTGGCACTGAAGCTTTCTTT; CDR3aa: CAWDRGLGTEAFF
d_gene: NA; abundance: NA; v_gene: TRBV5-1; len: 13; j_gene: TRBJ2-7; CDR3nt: TGCGCCAGCAGCTTGGCTCCCTCGGGTGAGCAGTACTTC; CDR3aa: CASSLAPSGEQYF
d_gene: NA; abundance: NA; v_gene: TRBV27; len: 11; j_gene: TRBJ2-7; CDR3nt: TGTGCCAGCAGAAACTCCTACGAGCAGTACTTC; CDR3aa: CASRNSYEQYF
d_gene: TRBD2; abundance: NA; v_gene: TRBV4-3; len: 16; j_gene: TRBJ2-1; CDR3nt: TGCGCCAGCAGCCACGTACTAGCGGGAGGGCCAGATGAGCAGTTCTTC; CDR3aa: CASSHVLAGGPDEQFF
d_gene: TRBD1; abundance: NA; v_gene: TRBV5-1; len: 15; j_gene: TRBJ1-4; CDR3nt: TGCGCCAGCATGGGGCTCGGACAGGCAAATGAAAAACTGTTTTTT; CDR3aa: CASMGLGQANEKLFF
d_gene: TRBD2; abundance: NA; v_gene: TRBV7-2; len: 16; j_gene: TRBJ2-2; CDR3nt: TGTGCCAGCAGTGATGACCCGGGACTAGCCACCGGGGAGCTGTTTTTT; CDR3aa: CASSDDPGLATGELFF
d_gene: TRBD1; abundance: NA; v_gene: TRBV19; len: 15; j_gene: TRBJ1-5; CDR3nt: TGTGCCAGTACTAGAGGACAGGGGGGCAATCAGCCCCAGCATTTT; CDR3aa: CASTRGQGGNQPQHF
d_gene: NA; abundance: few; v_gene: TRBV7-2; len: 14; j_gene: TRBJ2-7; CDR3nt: TGTGCCAGCAGCTTAGGGGCCGACAGTTACGAGCAGTACTTC; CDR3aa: CASSLGADSYEQYF
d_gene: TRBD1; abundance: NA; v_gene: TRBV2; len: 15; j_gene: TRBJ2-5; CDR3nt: TGTGCCAGCAGTAGACAGGGCCTGTACCAAGAGACCCAGTACTTC; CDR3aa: CASSRQGLYQETQYF
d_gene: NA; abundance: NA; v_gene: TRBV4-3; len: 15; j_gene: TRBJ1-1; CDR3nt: TGCGCCAGCAGCCAAGATCCCTATACCAACACTGAAGCTTTCTTT; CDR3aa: CASSQDPYTNTEAFF
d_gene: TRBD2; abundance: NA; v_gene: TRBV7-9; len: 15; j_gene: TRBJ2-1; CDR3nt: TGTGCCAGCAGCCCATACCAGCGGGAGAGTGATGAGCAGTTCTTC; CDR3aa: CASSPYQRESDEQFF
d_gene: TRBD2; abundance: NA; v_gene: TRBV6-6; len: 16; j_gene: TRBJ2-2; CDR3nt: TGTGCCAGCAGTATCACCGGGACTAGCTTAACCGGGGAGCTGTTTTTT; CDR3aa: CASSITGTSLTGELFF
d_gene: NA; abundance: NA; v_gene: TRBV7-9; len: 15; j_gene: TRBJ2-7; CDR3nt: TGTGCCAGCAGCCCGCCTATTAGGCGGGGTTACGAGCAGTACTTC; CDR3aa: CASSPPIRRGYEQYF
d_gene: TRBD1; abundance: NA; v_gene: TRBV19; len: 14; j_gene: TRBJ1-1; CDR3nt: TGTGCCAGTAGAGGAGACAGGGGGCACACTGAAGCTTTCTTT; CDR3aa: CASRGDRGHTEAFF
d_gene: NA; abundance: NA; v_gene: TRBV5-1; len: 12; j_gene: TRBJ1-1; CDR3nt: TGCGCCAGCAGCTCCGGTGACACTGAAGCTTTCTTT; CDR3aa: CASSSGDTEAFF
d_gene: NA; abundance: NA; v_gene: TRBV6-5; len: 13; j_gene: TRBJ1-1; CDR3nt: TGTGCCAGCAGTTGGACATGGTCGACTGAAGCTTTCTTT; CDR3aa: CASSWTWSTEAFF
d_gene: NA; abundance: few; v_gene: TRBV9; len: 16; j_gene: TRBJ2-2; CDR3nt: TGTGCCAGCAGCGTAGAGGGCAGGGCGAGCACCGGGGAGCTGTTTTTT; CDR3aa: CASSVEGRASTGELFF
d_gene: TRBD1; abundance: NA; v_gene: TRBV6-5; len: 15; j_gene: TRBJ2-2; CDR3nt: TGTGCCAGCAGTCTTCAGGGGGACGGCACCGGGGAGCTGTTTTTT; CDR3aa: CASSLQGDGTGELFF
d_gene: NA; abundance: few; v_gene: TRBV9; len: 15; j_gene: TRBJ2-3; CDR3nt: TGTGCCAGCAGCGGTGCGGTACGGGGCACAGATACGCAGTATTTT; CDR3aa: CASSGAVRGTDTQYF
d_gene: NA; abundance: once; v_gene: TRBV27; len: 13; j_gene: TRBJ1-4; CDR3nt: TGTGCCAGCAGTTGCCAGTTATGTGAAAAACTGTTTTTT; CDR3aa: CASSCQLCEKLFF
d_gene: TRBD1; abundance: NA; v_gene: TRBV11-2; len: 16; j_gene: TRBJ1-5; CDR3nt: TGTGCCAGCAGCTCCACCGGGACAGGGAAAAATCAGCCCCAGCATTTT; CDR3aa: CASSSTGTGKNQPQHF
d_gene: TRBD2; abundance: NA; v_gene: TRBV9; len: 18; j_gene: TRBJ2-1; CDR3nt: TGTGCCAGCAGCCCCGTTGGACTAGCGGAGGGGATCTACAATGAGCAGTTCTTC; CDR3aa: CASSPVGLAEGIYNEQFF
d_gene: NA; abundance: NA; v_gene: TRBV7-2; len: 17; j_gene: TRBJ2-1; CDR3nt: TGTGCCAGCAGCTTAGGGTGGAGCGGGCCCTCCTACAATGAGCAGTTCTTC; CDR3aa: CASSLGWSGPSYNEQFF
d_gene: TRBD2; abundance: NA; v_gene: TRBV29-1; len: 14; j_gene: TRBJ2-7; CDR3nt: TGCAGCGTTGGGGCGGGACTAGCCGACTACGAGCAGTACTTC; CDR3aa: CSVGAGLADYEQYF
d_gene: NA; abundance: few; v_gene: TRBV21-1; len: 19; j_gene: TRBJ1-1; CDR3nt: TGTGCCAGCAGCGACCCCGCCCATTGGGCGGACAGGGTGTTCACTGAAGCTTTCTTT; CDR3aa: CASSDPAHWADRVFTEAFF